The present T cell receptor beta chain was sequenced within a study of T cell repertoires in cytomegalovirus infection. Whole-study context: Public TCR beta signatures were indicative of both CMV infection and a matching HLA type. Findings and caveats of the study: Ex vivo, HLA-C-restricted CMV-specific TCR beta clonotypes prevailed over the rest of the response. Based on cumulative public TCR beta family frequency, carriers of CMV plus the relevant HLA were identified.

Germline V gene lookup returns CDR1 SGHVS and CDR2 FQNEAQ. The length of the CDR3 is 14 residues. With 2 bases removed from V and 3 bases from J, the gap between germline ends came to 9 bases. TCRdb reprocessed the reads with MiXCR, giving one entry per CDR3 protein. The table includes around 320,000 distinct CDR3 sequences, over 7.5% detected once. This clonotype was counted at least ten times. Its antigen remains unknown. This sequence originates from a human donor in good health (CMV status not recorded). Some clones in this sample may be carry-over from other donors' samples. Sequenced material: PBMCs. The rearrangement joins TRBV7-8 to TRBJ2-3; D is unresolved. CDR3 residues: CASSLSLRTDTQYF. Here the CDR3 DNA reads TGTGCCAGCAGCTTAAGTTTGCGTACAGATACGCAGTATTTT.